The 24 T cell receptor beta chains below were found in one sample sequenced in a study of beta chain features in type 1 diabetes. Expressed TCRB transcripts were sequenced because the isolated RNA had all been reverse transcribed beforehand. The table came from immunoSEQ multiplex PCR; TCRdb's copy has only in-frame clones and leaves some out. This table has a few hundred thousand clones, 25% to 30% appearing once. Sequencing used central memory CD4+ T cells from blood. Receptor source: a man aged 25 to 45 in good health.

This chain uses TRBV6-6 with TRBJ2-4, with TRBD2 matching over 11 bases. This CDR3 has 16 residues. Germline V gene data show CDR1 as MNHNY and CDR2 as SVGAGI (reference sequence). Trimming cost V 6 bases and J 0 bases; bases outside gene matches: 4. Here the CDR3 reads CASRGLAVLAKNIQYF. The CDR3 region has the DNA TGTGCCAGCAGGGGACTAGCGGTTTTAGCCAAAAACATTCAGTACTTC.

This clone has more than one count but fewer than ten. The gene calls are TRBV7-2 and TRBJ2-7, with 10 bases fitting TRBD2. CDR3 length: 17 residues. V was clipped by 7 bases and J by 1 base; unmatched bases: 13. The germline V gene has CDR1 SGHTA and CDR2 FQGNSA. CDR3 in amino acids: CASTPLAGGPLSYEQYF. The DNA of the CDR3 is TGTGCCAGCACCCCTTTAGCGGGAGGACCCCTTTCCTACGAGCAGTACTTC.

The table lists this clone with a few counts. Distinct nucleotide sequences in the sample also encode this CDR3. This rearrangement joins TRBV7-2 to TRBJ2-5; D is ambiguous. The J call could be wrong; TRBJ2-7 is a better fit for the DNA end. The CDR3 contains 11 residues. Germline CDR1 and CDR2: SGHTA and FQGNSA. The CDR3 reads CASSPSYEQYF. The CDR3 nucleotides are TGTGCCAGCAGCCCGTCCTACGAGCAGTACTTC.

As concerns this clone: A read error may explain this, as a much larger clone is one base away. Other nucleotide sequences from this sample produce the same CDR3. This chain uses TRBV27 with TRBJ2-5, with unresolved D. The V and J ends lost 2 bases and 4 bases respectively, with 2 bases between them. Germline V lookup: CDR1 MNHEY, CDR2 SMNVEV (reference sequence). This CDR3 spans 11 amino acids. The CDR3 region has the DNA TGTGCCAGCAGTTTAGGAGAGACCCAGTACTTC. This translates into CASSLGETQYF.

This clone was seen a handful of times. The chain is built from TRBV7-2 and TRBJ2-2; tentatively, D is TRBD2 (6 bases). V gave up 3 bases and J gave up 2 bases, with 16 bases separating them. There are 17 residues in the CDR3. Germline CDR1 is SGHTA and CDR2 is FQGNSA. CDR3 sequence: CASSFPTGTRNTGELFF. The DNA of the CDR3 is TGTGCCAGCAGCTTCCCCACCGGGACTCGCAACACCGGGGAGCTGTTTTTT.

The rearrangement links TRBV29-1 to TRBJ2-7; D is undetermined. CDR1 and CDR2 from the germline V gene are SQVTM and ANQGSEA. This CDR3 spans 11 amino acids. Between the trimmed V and J ends, which lost 7 bases and 3 bases, there was a span of 10 bases. CDR3 sequence reads: CSAATHYEQYF. CDR3 in DNA: TGCAGCGCTGCGACTCACTACGAGCAGTACTTC.

This clone was counted a few times. V and J are TRBV25-1 and TRBJ2-7; a weak D match, TRBD2 (7 bases). CDR1 is MGHDK, CDR2 SYGVNS, per germline. V lost 4 bases and J lost 5, with 12 bases in between. The CDR3 loop spans 13 amino acids. The CDR3 reads CASSGTGRDEQYF. In DNA, the CDR3 is TGTGCCAGCAGTGGAACAGGGAGGGACGAGCAGTACTTC.

The chain couples TRBV20-1 to TRBJ2-7; D uncertain. The germline V gene has CDR1 DFQATT and CDR2 SNEGSKA (reference sequence). The CDR3 loop spans 11 amino acids. Trimming removed 6 bases at V and 4 bases at J, with 10 bases between. The chain's CDR3 is CSARHTYEQYF. Here the CDR3 DNA reads TGCAGTGCCCGACATACGTACGAGCAGTACTTC.

V and J are TRBV28 and TRBJ2-5, with unresolved D. Looked up from germline, CDR1 is MDHEN and CDR2 is SYDVKM. The length of the CDR3 is 12 residues. CDR3 in DNA: TGTGCTACCTGGAGAGCTAAAGAGACCCAGTACTTC. Amino acids: CATWRAKETQYF.

The chain uses TRBV6-6 and TRBJ2-4; D unclear. Germline CDR1 and CDR2: MNHNY and SVGAGI (reference sequence). The CDR3 is made up of 13 amino acids. Trimming stripped 4 bases from V and 0 bases from J, with 4 bases between. This CDR3 is CASSSIAKNIQYF. CDR3 nucleotide sequence: TGTGCCAGCAGTTCAATAGCCAAAAACATTCAGTACTTC.

This clone occurred once. CDR3 bases: TGTGCCAGCAGCCCTACCTCTACAGATACGCAGTATTTT. Its translation is CASSPTSTDTQYF. The rearrangement joins TRBV7-9 to TRBJ2-3; D unresolved. V was shortened by 5 bases and J by 3 bases, with 9 bases between the two germline ends. The CDR3 loop spans 13 amino acids. Per germline, CDR1 SEHNR and CDR2 FQNEAQ (reference sequence).

This chain connects TRBV4-2 to TRBJ2-3; weak D call: TRBD2 (7 bases). Germline CDR1 and CDR2: LGHNA and YNFKEQ. The V and J ends lost 0 bases and 0 bases respectively, with 16 bases between them. This CDR3 contains 18 residues. The CDR3 bases are TGTGCCAGCAGCCAAGAATTCCGCCGGGGGGCCAGCACAGATACGCAGTATTTT. Protein: CASSQEFRRGASTDTQYF.

This clone is medium-sized in the sample. This sequence joins TRBV2 and TRBJ2-1; weak D call: TRBD2 (6 bases). Trimming removed 3 bases from V and 15 bases from J, with 12 bases in between. The CDR3 covers 11 residues. Germline CDR1 and CDR2: SNHLY and FYNNEI. Here the CDR3 reads CASSEVASVFF. The CDR3 DNA follows: TGTGCCAGCAGTGAGGTGGCTAGCGTGTTCTTC. The entire variable domain, with the rest obtained from reference TRBV2 and TRBJ2-1, is as follows: EPEVTQTPSHQVTQMGQEVILRCVPISNHLYFYWYRQILGQKVEFLVSFYNNEISEKSEIFDDQFSVERPDGSNFTLKIRSTKLEDSAMYFCASSEVASVFFGPGTRLTVL.

In its sample, this clone was seen many times. Other DNA sequences in this sample translate to the same CDR3. The J gene is TRBJ2-1, the V gene TRBV2, with unresolved D. CDR3 length: 11 amino acids. CDR1 SNHLY and CDR2 FYNNEI come from the germline V gene. The V gene lost 8 bases and the J gene lost 4 bases, with 6 bases spanning the gap. The CDR3 nucleotides read TGTGCCAGCTCTCTATACAATGAGCAGTTCTTC. Its protein is CASSLYNEQFF.

There are a few counts of this clone. A far bigger clonotype differs at one base, so this is likely a read error. J is TRBJ2-5 and V is TRBV29-1; weak D call: TRBD1 (6 bases). CDR1 is SQVTM and CDR2 is ANQGSEA in the germline V gene. The CDR3 consists of 15 residues. CDR3 in DNA: TGCTGCGTTGGAGTGGCAGGGGTTGGCCAAGAGACCCAGTACTTC. Translation: CCVGVAGVGQETQYF. Looking up the rest from reference TRBV29-1 and TRBJ2-5 gives the full variable domain: SAVISQKPSRDICQRGTSLTIQCQVDSQVTMMFWYRQQPGQSLTLIATANQGSEATYESGFVIDKFPISRPNLTFSTLTVSNMSPEDSSIYLCCVGVAGVGQETQYFGPGTRLLVL.

This clone showed up many times. The rearrangement uses TRBV28 and TRBJ2-6; D is unresolved. The CDR3 extends over 12 amino acids. Germline-derived CDR1 and CDR2 are MDHEN and SYDVKM. Trimming cost V 5 bases and J 4 bases, with 3 bases left between them. The CDR3: CASSIGANVLTF. Here the CDR3 DNA reads TGTGCCAGCAGTATCGGGGCCAACGTCCTGACTTTC.

The chain has TRBV20-1 and TRBJ2-1; D call uncertain. Germline CDR1 reads DFQATT; CDR2 reads SNEGSKA (reference sequence). This CDR3 region has 11 residues. Trimming cost V 3 bases and J 7 bases, with 7 bases left between them. CDR3 DNA sequence: TGCAGTGCTAGCCCACAGAATGAGCAGTTCTTC. This sequence encodes CSASPQNEQFF.

This clone has just a few counts. The chain couples TRBV30 to TRBJ2-5, with D maybe TRBD2 (5 bases). Looked up from germline, CDR1 is GTSNPN and CDR2 is SVGIG (reference sequence). The V end lost 3 bases, the J end lost 5 bases, and 16 bases lay between the germline ends. This CDR3 comprises 14 residues. The CDR3 spells CAWRLPGCGETQYF. DNA for the CDR3: TGTGCCTGGAGGCTCCCTGGGTGCGGGGAGACCCAGTACTTC.

This chain uses TRBV5-1 with TRBJ1-6; D is undetermined. This CDR3 contains 15 residues. CDR1 and CDR2 from the germline V gene are SGHRS and YFSETQ. The ends were cut back, 1 base at V and 5 bases at J, with 10 bases in the middle. The CDR3 DNA is TGCGCCAGCAGCTTGTCTGGGGTAGATAATTCACCCCTCCACTTT. It yields the protein CASSLSGVDNSPLHF. Full variable domain (outside the CDR3, taken from reference TRBV5-1 and TRBJ1-6): KAGVTQTPRYLIKTRGQQVTLSCSPISGHRSVSWYQQTPGQGLQFLFEYFSETQRNKGNFPGRFSGRQFSNSRSEMNVSTLELGDSALYLCASSLSGVDNSPLHFGNGTRLTVT.

This clone has only a few counts. Other nucleotide sequences in the sample specify the same CDR3. V gene TRBV18 combines with J gene TRBJ2-3; 7 nucleotides agree with TRBD1. Germline trimming cut 1 base from V and 3 bases from J; bases unmatched to any gene: 1. The CDR3 sequence is 14 residues long. Germline assignment: CDR1 KGHSH and CDR2 LQKENI. CDR3 protein: CASSPRQGTDTQYF. The CDR3 nucleotides are TGTGCCAGCTCACCACGACAGGGTACAGATACGCAGTATTTT.

This clone turned up a few times. This chain uses TRBV6-1 with TRBJ2-3, with 7 bases matching TRBD1. CDR1 and CDR2 from the germline V gene are MNHNS and SASEGT. The CDR3 has 14 amino acids. V lost 10 bases to trimming and J lost 2 bases; unmatched junction nucleotides: 9. The CDR3 coding sequence is TGTGCCACTAACCCGGGACAGAACACAGATACGCAGTATTTT. Its translation is CATNPGQNTDTQYF.

This clone has more than one count but fewer than ten. V is TRBV30 and J is TRBJ2-7; 9 nucleotides align to TRBD2. This CDR3 is built from 16 residues. The germline CDR1 and CDR2 sequences are GTSNPN and SVGIG (reference sequence). The V gene end was trimmed by 7 bases and the J gene end by 0 bases; junction bases not matched to a gene: 13. CDR3 sequence (DNA): TGTGCCTTGGACCTAGCGGGGACCCTGCTCTCCTACGAGCAGTACTTC. It codes for CALDLAGTLLSYEQYF.

This clone came up a few times. J is TRBJ2-5 and V is TRBV5-4; 8 nucleotides line up with TRBD1. This CDR3 contains 13 residues. Looked up from germline, CDR1 is SGHNT and CDR2 is YYREEE (reference sequence). Germline trimming cut 4 bases from V and 5 bases from J; bases unmatched to any gene: 4. CDR3 DNA sequence: TGTGCCAGCAGCAGGACAGGGACCGAGACCCAGTACTTC. This codes for CASSRTGTETQYF.

This clone was seen more than once but under ten times. The V call is TRBV11-2, the J call TRBJ2-3; D might be TRBD2 (5 bases). V lost 3 bases and J 1 base, leaving 11 bases between the germline ends. Germline CDR1 SGHAT, CDR2 FQNNGV. The CDR3 length is 15 residues. The CDR3: CASSFSGKGTDTQYF. CDR3 bases: TGTGCCAGCAGCTTCTCGGGGAAAGGCACAGATACGCAGTATTTT.